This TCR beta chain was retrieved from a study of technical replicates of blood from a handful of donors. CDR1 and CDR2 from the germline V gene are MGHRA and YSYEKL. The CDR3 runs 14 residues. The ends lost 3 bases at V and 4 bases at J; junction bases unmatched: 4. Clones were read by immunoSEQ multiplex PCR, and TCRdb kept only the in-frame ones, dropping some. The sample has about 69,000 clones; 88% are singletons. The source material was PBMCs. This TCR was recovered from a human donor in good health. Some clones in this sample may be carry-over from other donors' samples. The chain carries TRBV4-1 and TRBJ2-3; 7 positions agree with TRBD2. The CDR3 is CASSQRELADTQYF. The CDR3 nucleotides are TGCGCCAGCAGCCAGCGGGAGCTCGCAGATACGCAGTATTTT.